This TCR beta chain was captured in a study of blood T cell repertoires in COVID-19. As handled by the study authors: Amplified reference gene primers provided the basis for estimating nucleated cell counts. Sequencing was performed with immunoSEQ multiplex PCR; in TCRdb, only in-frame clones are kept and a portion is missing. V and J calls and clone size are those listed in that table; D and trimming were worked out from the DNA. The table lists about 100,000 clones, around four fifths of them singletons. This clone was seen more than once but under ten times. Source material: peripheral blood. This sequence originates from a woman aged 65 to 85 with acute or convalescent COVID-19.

DNA of the CDR3: TGTGCCAGCAGGACAGGGCAGGATAATTCACCCCTCCACTTT. Translating it yields CASRTGQDNSPLHF. The J gene is TRBJ1-6, the V gene TRBV6-5, with 7 bases lining up with TRBD1. Trimming removed 6 bases from V and 5 bases from J; junction bases left unmatched: 4. Looked up from germline, CDR1 is MNHEY and CDR2 is SVGAGI. The CDR3 sequence is 14 residues long.